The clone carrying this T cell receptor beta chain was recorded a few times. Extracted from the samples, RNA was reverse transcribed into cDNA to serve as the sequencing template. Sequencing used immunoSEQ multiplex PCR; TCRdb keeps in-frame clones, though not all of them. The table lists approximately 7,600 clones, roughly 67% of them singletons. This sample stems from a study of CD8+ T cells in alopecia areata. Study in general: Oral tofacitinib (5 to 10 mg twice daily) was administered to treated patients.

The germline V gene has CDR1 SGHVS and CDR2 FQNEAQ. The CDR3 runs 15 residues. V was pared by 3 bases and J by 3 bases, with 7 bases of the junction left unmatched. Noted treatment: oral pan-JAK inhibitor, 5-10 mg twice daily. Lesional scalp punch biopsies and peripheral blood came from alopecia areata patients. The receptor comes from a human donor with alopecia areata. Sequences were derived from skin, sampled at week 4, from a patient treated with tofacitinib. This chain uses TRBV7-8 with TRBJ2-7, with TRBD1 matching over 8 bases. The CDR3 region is CASSLWQGALYEQYF. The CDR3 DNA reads TGTGCCAGCAGCTTGTGGCAGGGGGCCCTCTACGAGCAGTACTTC.